This T cell receptor beta chain derives from a study of OX40 agonist ivuxolimab in advanced cancers. CDR1 is SNHLY and CDR2 is FYNNEI in the germline V gene. The V gene lost 4 bases and the J gene lost 4 bases, with 11 bases spanning the gap. The CDR3 has 14 amino acids. Assay used: immunoSEQ multiplex PCR; TCRdb lists only in-frame clones, some missing. The repertoire holds tens of thousands of clones, about 88% seen once, with roughly 0.3% in the top ten. The clonotype was recovered from an adult with an advanced solid tumor such as melanoma, head and neck, liver or kidney cancer. The V gene is TRBV2, the J gene TRBJ1-5; D unresolved. The sequencing used CD4+ or CD8+ T cells sorted from blood, collected in a trial of the OX40 agonist ivuxolimab. The CDR3 bases are TGTGCCAGCAGTGGATTACGGACTAATCAGCCCCAGCATTTT. Its protein is CASSGLRTNQPQHF.